These 25 T cell receptor beta chains share one sample of origin, sequenced in a study of post-analysis software for immune sequencing data. Study observations and caveats: Four or five TRBV segments, TRBV5-6, TRBV5-1 and TRBV20-1 among them, were found more frequent in patients than controls.

Which antigens these TCRs recognize remains unknown. Researchers reported that TCR beta cDNA libraries carried unique molecular identifiers. TCRdb fed the PCR reads into MiXCR, producing one record per CDR3 protein. Of roughly 800,000 distinct CDR3 sequences detected, 25% to 30% appear once; the ten largest clones hold under 0.7%. Sequencing was done on a sample of blood. The receptor source for this set is a girl aged 10 to 17 with multiple sclerosis.

This chain joins TRBV20-1 and TRBJ2-5; 7 bases agree with TRBD2. The end of the DNA is better explained by TRBJ2-7, so the J call may be wrong. Germline values: CDR1 DFQATT, CDR2 SNEGSKA (reference sequence). CDR3 length: 17 residues. The CDR3 DNA is TGCAGTGCTAGAGGGGCTAGCGGATTGGCCAGGTTAGACGAGCAGTACTTC. It encodes CSARGASGLARLDEQYF.

This rearrangement joins TRBV7-9 to TRBJ1-2, with D unclear. In germline, CDR1 is SEHNR, CDR2 FQNEAQ (reference sequence). This CDR3 is 12 amino acids long. V lost 3 bases and J 6 bases, leaving 8 bases between the germline ends. The CDR3 nucleotides are TGTGCCAGCAGCTTTCTAGGGAATGGCTACACCTTC. Protein: CASSFLGNGYTF.

This clonotype has more than one count but fewer than ten. The chain combines TRBV29-1 with TRBJ2-3; TRBD2 might be the D (6 bases). The germline CDR1 and CDR2 sequences are SQVTM and ANQGSEA. The length of the CDR3 is 11 residues. V was shortened by 7 bases and J by 8 bases, with 13 bases between the two germline ends. CDR3 coding DNA: TGCAGCGGGACTATAAGGGTTACGCAGTATTTT. Encoded protein: CSGTIRVTQYF.

The chain links TRBV20-1 to TRBJ2-1, with 9 bases identical to TRBD2. Unmatched junction bases numbered 9, after V lost 6 bases and J lost 6 bases. CDR1 and CDR2 (germline): DFQATT, SNEGSKA (reference sequence). This CDR3 has 14 amino acids. The CDR3 DNA reads as TGCAGTGCCAGCTGGGCTAGCGGGACCAATGAGCAGTTCTTC. Residues: CSASWASGTNEQFF.

The chain combines TRBV7-2 with TRBJ2-7; 10 positions agree with TRBD1. The DNA end favors TRBJ2-5, so the J call may be wrong. Germline loops: CDR1 SGHTA, CDR2 FQGNSA. CDR3 size: 15 residues. The CDR3 reads CASRLGQGIGETQYF. CDR3 DNA sequence: TGTGCCAGCAGACTGGGACAGGGGATAGGAGAGACCCAGTACTTC.

The chain employs TRBV13 and TRBJ2-7, with D possibly TRBD2 on 6 matching bases. Germline V gene lookup returns CDR1 PRHDT and CDR2 FYEKMQ (reference sequence). Trimming cost V 5 bases and J 2 bases, with 16 bases left between them. The CDR3 contains 15 residues. DNA of the CDR3: TGTGCCAGCAGCCCCGGAGGGATGAAGCCCTACGAGCAGTACTTC. Translated, it gives CASSPGGMKPYEQYF.

This clonotype was seen repeatedly, ten times or more. V and J are TRBV29-1 and TRBJ2-7; TRBD1 or TRBD2 may be the D gene (5 bases each). Germline V gene lookup returns CDR1 SQVTM and CDR2 ANQGSEA. Between the trimmed V and J ends, which lost 4 bases and 6 bases, there was a span of 19 bases. The CDR3 has 14 amino acids. Written as DNA, the CDR3 is TGCAGCGTTGGCTCTGGGGGAGTACCCCTCGAGCAGTACTTC. The encoded protein is CSVGSGGVPLEQYF.

The J gene is TRBJ2-7, the V gene TRBV4-3; D ambiguous. Per the germline V gene, CDR1 is LGHNA and CDR2 is YSLEER. V was trimmed by 1 base and J by 3 bases, leaving 10 bases between them. The CDR3 is 14 amino acids. The CDR3 DNA follows: TGCGCCAGCAGCCAAGGGCCCAGAGGCTACGAGCAGTACTTC. Translating it yields CASSQGPRGYEQYF.

The chain joins TRBV20-1 to TRBJ2-3; 7 bases line up with TRBD1. Germline V lookup: CDR1 DFQATT, CDR2 SNEGSKA (reference sequence). The CDR3 totals 15 residues. With V trimmed by 4 bases and J by 2 bases, 9 bases remained unmatched. CDR3 region: CSATSGTEVTDTQYF. The CDR3 DNA sequence: TGCAGTGCTACATCCGGGACAGAAGTCACAGATACGCAGTATTTT.

This clonotype was counted between two and nine times. V gene TRBV11-2 combines with J gene TRBJ2-3; TRBD1 might be the D (5 bases). Germline CDR1 is SGHAT and CDR2 is FQNNGV. The CDR3 extends over 16 amino acids. Trimming stripped 5 bases from V and 1 base from J, with 16 bases between. The DNA of the CDR3 is TGTGCCAGCAGCCCTGGGGCGGCACAGGGCACAGATACGCAGTATTTT. This sequence encodes CASSPGAAQGTDTQYF.

This clonotype has more than one count but fewer than ten. The chain carries TRBV20-1 and TRBJ2-1; TRBD2 matches at 15 bases. The V segment lost 6 bases and the J segment 6 bases; nucleotides outside the gene matches: 3. CDR1 and CDR2 from the germline V gene are DFQATT and SNEGSKA (reference sequence). The CDR3 contains 14 residues. The CDR3 region is CSAPGLAGGNEQFF. The CDR3, as DNA: TGCAGTGCCCCGGGACTAGCGGGAGGCAATGAGCAGTTCTTC.

The rearrangement joins TRBV29-1 to TRBJ2-1; 8 bases agree with TRBD1. Germline loops: CDR1 SQVTM, CDR2 ANQGSEA. The CDR3 contains 11 residues. Trimming removed 4 bases from V and 9 bases from J; junction bases left unmatched: 2. In DNA form, the CDR3 reads TGCAGCGTTGGACAGGGGAGTGAGCAGTTCTTC. This codes for CSVGQGSEQFF.

This clonotype was observed a few times. The V and J genes are TRBV12-3 or TRBV12-4 and TRBJ2-7; 12 positions match TRBD2. CDR3 length: 15 residues. Trimming removed 5 bases from V and 2 bases from J; junction bases left unmatched: 4. In DNA form, the CDR3 reads TGTGCCAGCAGTACCCGGACTAGCGGGGCCTACGAGCAGTACTTC. The encoded protein is CASSTRTSGAYEQYF.

Details on this clonotype: At one end the junction does not follow the germline gene, possibly because of a read error. The chain links TRBV6-1 to TRBJ2-1; the match to TRBD2 covers 11 bases. Germline lookup yields CDR1 MNHNS and CDR2 SASEGT. CDR3 length equals 18 residues. DNA for the CDR3: TGTGCCAGCAGACGACAGGGACTAGCGGACATCTCCCACAATGAGCAGTTCTTC. Protein: CASRRQGLADISHNEQFF.

This clonotype was seen only once. The V gene is TRBV19, the J gene TRBJ2-1, with 7 nucleotides matching TRBD2. This CDR3 has 15 amino acids. CDR1 is LNHDA, CDR2 SQIVND, per germline (reference sequence). Losses at the gene ends were 2 bases for V and 9 bases for J; bases not matched to a gene: 10. The CDR3, as DNA: TGTGCCAGTAGTATAATTGCGGGAGAGTCAGGTGAGCAGTTCTTC. Protein sequence: CASSIIAGESGEQFF.

This clonotype occurred many times. The V and J genes are TRBV6-2 or TRBV6-3 and TRBJ2-1, with TRBD1 matching over 7 bases. The germline V gene encodes CDR1 MNHEY and CDR2 SVGEGT. Trimming cost V 6 bases and J 4 bases; bases outside gene matches: 6. The CDR3 length is 14 residues. This chain's CDR3 is CASSLTGEYNEQFF. CDR3 sequence (DNA): TGTGCCAGCAGCCTAACAGGGGAGTACAATGAGCAGTTCTTC.

The gene calls are TRBV4-3 and TRBJ2-1; 13 nucleotides match TRBD2. Germline CDR1 reads LGHNA; CDR2 reads YSLEER. This CDR3 comprises 18 residues. V shed 4 bases, J shed 2 bases, and the junction held 8 bases outside the gene matches. The CDR3 nucleotides read TGCGCCAGCAGCCCAAGGACTAGCGGGAGTCTCCCCTACAATGAGCAGTTCTTC. This gives the protein CASSPRTSGSLPYNEQFF.

V gene TRBV5-1 combines with J gene TRBJ2-5; 10 bases are shared with TRBD1. Trimming cost V 4 bases and J 1 base; bases outside gene matches: 7. The germline V gene has CDR1 SGHRS and CDR2 YFSETQ. This CDR3 contains 16 residues. The chain's CDR3 is CASSPRTGGTQETQYF. Here the CDR3 DNA reads TGCGCCAGCAGCCCGAGGACAGGGGGGACCCAAGAGACCCAGTACTTC.

This clonotype was observed a handful of times. The chain links TRBV29-1 to TRBJ2-4; 7 bases match TRBD1. Unmatched junction bases numbered 7, after V lost 7 bases and J lost 4 bases. Looked up from germline, CDR1 is SQVTM and CDR2 is ANQGSEA. The CDR3 is made up of 13 amino acids. CDR3 coding DNA: TGCAGCGCGAGAGGGGACAGAAAAAACATTCAGTACTTC. The encoded protein is CSARGDRKNIQYF.

The V call is TRBV29-1, the J call TRBJ1-1; D remains unclear. This CDR3 is 12 amino acids long. Germline values: CDR1 SQVTM, CDR2 ANQGSEA. The V end was cut by 7 bases, the J end by 1 base, with 10 bases between. The CDR3 reads CSAARENTEAFF. For the CDR3, the DNA is TGCAGCGCCGCCCGGGAGAACACTGAAGCTTTCTTT.

J is TRBJ1-1 and V is TRBV6-2 or TRBV6-3; 7 nucleotides agree with TRBD1. The germline V gene has CDR1 MNHEY and CDR2 SVGEGT. The CDR3 contains 14 residues. V was pared by 6 bases and J by 7 bases, with 11 bases of the junction left unmatched. CDR3 sequence: CASSYGGQVGEAFF. Here the CDR3 DNA reads TGTGCCAGCAGCTACGGTGGACAGGTGGGTGAAGCTTTCTTT.

This clonotype occurred a few times. The rearrangement uses TRBV5-1 and TRBJ2-1, with D maybe TRBD2 (7 bases). Trimming shortened V by 2 bases and J by 2 bases, and 14 bases separated the two germline ends. Germline CDR1 is SGHRS and CDR2 is YFSETQ. CDR3 length: 16 residues. The CDR3 nucleotides read TGCGCCAGCAGCTTAATAAGGGGGGGAACCTACAATGAGCAGTTCTTC. Protein sequence: CASSLIRGGTYNEQFF.

This sequence joins TRBV7-2 and TRBJ1-2; TRBD1 aligns across 7 bases. The trim removed 4 bases at V and 7 bases at J, leaving 9 bases unmatched. The CDR3 totals 14 residues. CDR1 is SGHTA and CDR2 is FQGNSA in the germline V gene. The chain's CDR3 is CASSSGQALSGYTF. Written as DNA, the CDR3 is TGTGCCAGCAGCTCAGGACAGGCCCTATCTGGCTACACCTTC.

This chain connects TRBV4-3 to TRBJ2-3; 8 bases match TRBD2. Germline trimming cut 1 base from V and 3 bases from J; bases unmatched to any gene: 6. The CDR3 extends over 16 amino acids. Per germline, CDR1 LGHNA and CDR2 YSLEER. The CDR3 here is CASSQVAGYSTDTQYF. In DNA, the CDR3 is TGCGCCAGCAGCCAAGTAGCGGGATATAGTACAGATACGCAGTATTTT.

The genes are TRBV29-1 and TRBJ2-6, with a possible D match to TRBD2 (7 bases). The CDR3 totals 14 residues. Between the trimmed V and J ends, which lost 5 bases and 2 bases, there was a span of 10 bases. Germline CDR1 and CDR2: SQVTM and ANQGSEA. The CDR3 DNA is TGCAGCGTTCGGGGGGCGCCTGGGGCCAACGTCCTGACTTTC. This gives the protein CSVRGAPGANVLTF.